These 29 T cell receptor beta chains came from one sample sequenced in a study of shared clonotypes between healthy human individuals. Method: immunoSEQ multiplex PCR; TCRdb's copy keeps in-frame clones and lacks some. The sample lists about 2.4 million clones, roughly 93% occurring once. Sequencing input: naive CD4+ T cells from PBMCs. The subset is: CD45RA+ positively selected. These receptor sequences come from a man younger than 35 in good health. Some clones in this sample may be carry-over from other donors' samples.

For the CDR3, the DNA is TGTGCCAGCTCACCGAACCTACAGGGTGTGAACACTGAAGCTTTCTTT. Translation: CASSPNLQGVNTEAFF. V is TRBV18 and J is TRBJ1-1, with D tentatively TRBD1 (6 bases). This CDR3 has 16 residues. Germline V gene lookup returns CDR1 KGHSH and CDR2 LQKENI. V lost 3 bases and J 0 bases, leaving 14 bases between the germline ends.

The chain employs TRBV11-1 and TRBJ2-6; D is ambiguous. This CDR3 has 14 amino acids. In germline, CDR1 is SGHAT, CDR2 FQDESV (reference sequence). Trimming stripped 4 bases from V and 0 bases from J, with 4 bases between. The CDR3 DNA is TGTGCCAGCAGCTGGAACTCTGGGGCCAACGTCCTGACTTTC. Its protein product is CASSWNSGANVLTF. The whole variable domain, filled in from reference TRBV11-1 and TRBJ2-6, reads EAEVAQSPRYKITEKSQAVAFWCDPISGHATLYWYRQILGQGPELLVQFQDESVVDDSQLPKDRFSAERLKGVDSTLKIQPAELGDSAMYLCASSWNSGANVLTFGAGSRLTVL.

The chain has TRBV19 and TRBJ2-1; D possibly corresponds to TRBD2 (6 bases). CDR1 is LNHDA, CDR2 SQIVND, per germline (reference sequence). Trimming took 4 bases from V and 5 from J, leaving 12 bases between them. The CDR3 is made up of 14 amino acids. The CDR3 region has the DNA TGTGCCAGTAGTACCCGGACTATACACAATGAGCAGTTCTTC. Its protein is CASSTRTIHNEQFF.

The J gene is TRBJ1-6, the V gene TRBV4-2; D is undetermined. Germline V gene lookup returns CDR1 LGHNA and CDR2 YNFKEQ. The germline V and J ends were trimmed by 3 bases and 7 bases, with 16 bases remaining between them. The CDR3 contains 16 residues. DNA for the CDR3: TGTGCCAGCAGCCAGGAAGCTAAGGGCGGGAATTCACCCCTCCACTTT. Translating it yields CASSQEAKGGNSPLHF.

V usage is TRBV28 and J usage is TRBJ1-2; D gene ambiguous. Germline loops: CDR1 MDHEN, CDR2 SYDVKM. The CDR3 has 17 residues. V was cut by 2 bases and J by 1 base, with 17 bases left in between. The CDR3 sequence: CASSLGQAMGFNYGYTF. The CDR3 DNA follows: TGTGCCAGCAGTTTAGGGCAGGCTATGGGGTTTAACTATGGCTACACCTTC.

In its sample, this clone was seen a few times. The rearrangement links TRBV5-5 to TRBJ2-3, with TRBD2 identical over 7 bases. Germline assignment: CDR1 SGHKS and CDR2 YYEKEE (reference sequence). Trimming removed 4 bases from V and 5 bases from J; junction bases left unmatched: 10. The CDR3 is made up of 15 amino acids. Here the CDR3 reads CASSKGGPGGDTQYF. CDR3 in DNA: TGTGCCAGCAGCAAGGGAGGGCCGGGTGGAGATACGCAGTATTTT.

This clone has just one count. J is TRBJ1-4 and V is TRBV28; no reliable D call. Germline V lookup: CDR1 MDHEN, CDR2 SYDVKM. CDR3 length: 13 amino acids. Trimming left V 11 bases short and J 3 bases short, with 13 bases between. CDR3 sequence reads: CAARDRPNEKLFF. The CDR3 DNA is TGTGCCGCTAGGGATCGTCCTAATGAAAAACTGTTTTTT.

As to this clone: Other DNA sequences from this sample encode an identical CDR3 as well. This chain connects TRBV28 to TRBJ1-5; D unresolved. Germline-derived CDR1 and CDR2 are MDHEN and SYDVKM. Trimming cost V 2 bases and J 4 bases, with 6 bases left between them. The length of the CDR3 is 13 residues. CDR3 sequence (DNA): TGTGCCAGCAGTTTAAGACCGAATCAGCCCCAGCATTTT. Amino acid sequence: CASSLRPNQPQHF.

The rearrangement joins TRBV12-5 to TRBJ2-3; D is perhaps TRBD1 (5 bases). Trimming pared 7 bases from V and 6 bases from J, leaving 14 bases between. CDR1 LGHNT and CDR2 FRNRAP come from the germline V gene. The CDR3 is made up of 13 amino acids. CDR3 nucleotides: TGTGCTAGTGCCCAACGCAGGGCCGATACGCAGTATTTT. Encoded protein: CASAQRRADTQYF.

This clone was recorded only once. The genes are TRBV14 and TRBJ1-3, with D hard to call. The V gene's germline CDR1 is SGHDN and CDR2 FVKESK. V gave up 3 bases and J gave up 2 bases, with 5 bases separating them. There are 13 residues in the CDR3. CDR3 coding DNA: TGTGCCAGCAGCCAGGGCCCTGGAAACACCATATATTTT. This sequence encodes CASSQGPGNTIYF. Full variable domain (missing parts from reference TRBV14 and TRBJ1-3): EAGVTQFPSHSVIEKGQTVTLRCDPISGHDNLYWYRRVMGKEIKFLLHFVKESKQDESGMPNNRFLAERTGGTYSTLKVQPAELEDSGVYFCASSQGPGNTIYFGEGSWLTVV.

In the case of this clone: In the same sample, other DNA sequences code for this CDR3. The chain joins TRBV7-3 to TRBJ1-1; D remains ambiguous. The germline V and J ends were trimmed by 5 bases and 1 base, with 8 bases remaining between them. This CDR3 comprises 13 residues. CDR1 is SGHTA and CDR2 is FQGTGA in the germline V gene. This CDR3 is CASSVTGNTEAFF. The DNA of the CDR3 is TGTGCCAGCAGCGTGACCGGGAACACTGAAGCTTTCTTT.

This chain connects TRBV15 to TRBJ1-1; D is unresolved. The germline V gene has CDR1 LNHNV and CDR2 YYDKDF (reference sequence). Trimming removed 5 bases at V and 4 bases at J, with 17 bases between. CDR3 size: 15 residues. CDR3: CATSPRGPLPTEAFF. In nucleotides, the CDR3 is TGTGCCACCAGCCCGAGAGGCCCTCTTCCCACTGAAGCTTTCTTT.

The V and J genes are TRBV30 and TRBJ1-2; D is ambiguous. This CDR3 is 15 amino acids long. CDR1 is GTSNPN, CDR2 SVGIG, per germline (reference sequence). V dropped 0 bases and J dropped 2 bases, with 13 bases sitting between them. The CDR3 sequence is CAWSVIPVENYGYTF. The CDR3 nucleotides are TGTGCCTGGAGTGTAATCCCGGTAGAAAACTATGGCTACACCTTC. The full variable domain, in which reference TRBV30 and TRBJ1-2 provide the parts outside the CDR3, is SQTIHQWPATLVQPVGSPLSLECTVEGTSNPNLYWYRQAAGRGLQLLFYSVGIGQISSEVPQNLSASRPQDRQFILSSKKLLLSDSGFYLCAWSVIPVENYGYTFGSGTRLTVV.

This clone came up a few times. This rearrangement joins TRBV4-3 to TRBJ2-3; no clear D gene. Trimming shortened V by 1 base and J by 4 bases, and 12 bases separated the two germline ends. Germline lookup yields CDR1 LGHNA and CDR2 YSLEER. The CDR3 runs to 15 residues. CDR3: CASSQVGSSSDTQYF. Here the CDR3 DNA reads TGCGCCAGCAGCCAAGTCGGTAGCAGTTCAGATACGCAGTATTTT.

This chain joins TRBV29-1 and TRBJ2-1; TRBD1 matches 10 bases. The trim removed 7 bases at V and 3 bases at J, leaving 3 bases unmatched. The CDR3 has 13 amino acids. The germline V gene encodes CDR1 SQVTM and CDR2 ANQGSEA. DNA of the CDR3: TGCAGCGCCGGGACAGGGGTCTACAATGAGCAGTTCTTC. Translated, it gives CSAGTGVYNEQFF.

This clone was counted once. The rearrangement links TRBV4-3 to TRBJ2-7; 10 bases are shared with TRBD2. Trimming removed 0 bases from V and 7 bases from J; junction bases left unmatched: 12. CDR1 and CDR2 (germline): LGHNA, YSLEER. This CDR3 has 17 amino acids. The DNA of the CDR3 is TGCGCCAGCAGCCAAGATTGGGGGGCTAGCGGGAGAAGGGAGCAGTACTTC. It yields the protein CASSQDWGASGRREQYF.

This clone was seen a single time. The chain couples TRBV7-8 to TRBJ1-4; the match to TRBD1 covers 8 bases. V lost 4 bases to trimming and J lost 4 bases; unmatched junction nucleotides: 17. There are 19 residues in the CDR3. CDR1 SGHVS and CDR2 FQNEAQ come from the germline V gene. In DNA, the CDR3 is TGTGCCAGCAGCTCCCGGACCCGAGGCAGGGGGCTAGTTAATGAAAAACTGTTTTTT. Residues: CASSSRTRGRGLVNEKLFF.

This clone was found once. The chain carries TRBV21-1 and TRBJ1-5; the listed D gene, TRBD1, was not tested against the DNA. TRBV21-1 is flagged as a pseudogene. This CDR3 region has 14 residues. CDR3 coding DNA: TGTGCCAGCAGCAAAGTCAGGGGTGTTCAGCCCCAGCATTTT. Translation gives CASSKVRGVQPQHF.

The chain employs TRBV5-4 and TRBJ2-7; D is perhaps TRBD1 (6 bases). Per the germline V gene, CDR1 is SGHNT and CDR2 is YYREEE (reference sequence). This CDR3 contains 14 residues. The V end lost 4 bases, the J end lost 3 bases, and 14 bases lay between the germline ends. The CDR3 loop is CASSTGHIDYEQYF. CDR3 DNA sequence: TGTGCCAGCAGCACGGGACATATCGACTACGAGCAGTACTTC.

The chain employs TRBV10-3 and TRBJ2-3; D is unclear. Germline V gene lookup returns CDR1 ENHRY and CDR2 SYGVKD. The CDR3 sequence is 14 residues long. The V gene lost 6 bases and the J gene lost 2 bases, with 12 bases spanning the gap. The CDR3 protein is CAIRSSTTTDTQYF. CDR3 nucleotides: TGTGCCATCAGATCGAGTACGACCACAGATACGCAGTATTTT.

The chain combines TRBV5-4 with TRBJ2-2; unclear D gene. Deletions cut 3 bases from V and 2 bases from J, with 8 bases between. This CDR3 region has 14 residues. From germline, CDR1 is SGHNT and CDR2 YYREEE (reference sequence). The CDR3 sequence: CASSSPSNTGELFF. The CDR3 DNA sequence: TGTGCCAGCAGCTCCCCTTCAAACACCGGGGAGCTGTTTTTT.

In the case of this clone: The sample has other DNA sequences that encode this CDR3 too. J is TRBJ1-1 and V is TRBV5-1; no firm D call. V gave up 0 bases and J gave up 4 bases, with 10 bases separating them. Looked up from germline, CDR1 is SGHRS and CDR2 is YFSETQ. The CDR3 consists of 14 residues. In nucleotides, the CDR3 is TGCGCCAGCAGCTTGGAGGGATGGGGCACTGAAGCTTTCTTT. Residues: CASSLEGWGTEAFF. Variable domain in full (rest from reference TRBV5-1 and TRBJ1-1): KAGVTQTPRYLIKTRGQQVTLSCSPISGHRSVSWYQQTPGQGLQFLFEYFSETQRNKGNFPGRFSGRQFSNSRSEMNVSTLELGDSALYLCASSLEGWGTEAFFGQGTRLTVV.

V is TRBV13 and J is TRBJ1-1, with a possible D match to TRBD1 (5 bases). The V end was cut by 9 bases, the J end by 7 bases, with 15 bases between. Germline V gives CDR1 PRHDT, CDR2 FYEKMQ (reference sequence). This CDR3 region has 12 residues. CDR3 residues: CASGRGPSEAFF. For the CDR3, the DNA is TGTGCCAGTGGGAGGGGACCCAGTGAAGCTTTCTTT.

The chain joins TRBV18 to TRBJ1-1; maybe TRBD1 (5 bases). The CDR3 loop spans 13 amino acids. The ends were cut back, 2 bases at V and 8 bases at J, with 12 bases in the middle. Germline lookup yields CDR1 KGHSH and CDR2 LQKENI. In nucleotides, the CDR3 is TGTGCCAGCTCACCAGCCAGGGATACGGAAGCTTTCTTT. Its protein product is CASSPARDTEAFF.

This clone was seen a single time. The chain combines TRBV6-5 with TRBJ1-1, with a tentative D call TRBD1 (6 bases). The V and J ends lost 0 bases and 6 bases respectively, with 8 bases between them. The CDR3 runs 13 residues. Germline CDR1 MNHEY, CDR2 SVGAGI. The CDR3 nucleotides are TGTGCCAGCAGTTACTCGACAGGAGCTGAAGCTTTCTTT. Its protein is CASSYSTGAEAFF.

The rearrangement links TRBV18 to TRBJ1-1; perhaps TRBD1 as D (5 bases). This CDR3 contains 11 residues. The germline CDR1 and CDR2 sequences are KGHSH and LQKENI. V was pared by 6 bases and J by 10 bases, with 12 bases between. The CDR3 is CASSPGGSAFF. The CDR3 region has the DNA TGTGCCAGCTCTCCTGGGGGGTCAGCTTTCTTT.

V gene TRBV27 combines with J gene TRBJ1-1, with TRBD1 as a possible D gene (5 bases). The CDR3 runs 20 residues. In germline, CDR1 is MNHEY, CDR2 SMNVEV (reference sequence). Deletions cut 6 bases from V and 0 bases from J, with 29 bases between. The CDR3 coding sequence is TGTGCCAGCAGGCCTGGGGCAGGCTCCTTACGCCTCGTTTTGAACACTGAAGCTTTCTTT. Translating gives CASRPGAGSLRLVLNTEAFF.

The chain combines TRBV5-1 with TRBJ1-2, with TRBD1 matching 7 bases. This CDR3 is 13 amino acids long. Germline values: CDR1 SGHRS, CDR2 YFSETQ. V shed 7 bases, J shed 5 bases, and the junction held 8 bases outside the gene matches. The CDR3 region has the DNA TGCGCCAGCCGGGACAGCATGAGTTATGGCTACACCTTC. It codes for CASRDSMSYGYTF.

The V and J genes are TRBV20-1 and TRBJ2-5; D unclear. Trimming pared 5 bases from V and 2 bases from J, leaving 6 bases between. Per germline, CDR1 DFQATT and CDR2 SNEGSKA (reference sequence). The CDR3 runs to 11 residues. CDR3 sequence reads: CSALGQETQYF. CDR3 sequence (DNA): TGCAGTGCTTTGGGTCAAGAGACCCAGTACTTC.